The 17 T cell receptor beta chains reported below all come from one sample, sequenced in a study of OX40 agonist ivuxolimab in advanced cancers. Repertoires were generated with immunoSEQ multiplex PCR, while TCRdb's copy carries only in-frame clones and drops some. There are 90,000 to 100,000 clones in the sample; 85% to 90% occur only once, and under 0.4% lies in the top ten. The specimen comprised CD4+ or CD8+ T cells sorted from blood, sampled in a trial of the OX40 agonist ivuxolimab. The receptors were sampled from an adult with an advanced solid tumor such as melanoma, head and neck, liver or kidney cancer.

J is TRBJ2-1 and V is TRBV5-1, with TRBD1 as a possible D gene (6 bases). With 0 bases removed from V and 4 bases from J, the gap between germline ends came to 11 bases. Germline assignment: CDR1 SGHRS and CDR2 YFSETQ. The CDR3 contains 15 residues. This chain's CDR3 is CASSLGDRQYNEQFF. CDR3 nucleotide sequence: TGCGCCAGCAGCTTGGGCGACAGGCAATACAATGAGCAGTTCTTC.

The chain carries TRBV5-5 and TRBJ1-5; 7 nucleotides match TRBD1. The J segment lost 9 bases and the V segment lost 4 bases, leaving 16 bases of the junction unmatched. The germline CDR1 and CDR2 sequences are SGHKS and YYEKEE (reference sequence). The CDR3 contains 16 residues. The CDR3 nucleotides read TGTGCCAGCAGCCCCTTAGCTGGACAGGATCATAGGCCCCAGCATTTT. This gives the protein CASSPLAGQDHRPQHF. The complete variable domain, with remaining parts taken from reference TRBV5-5 and TRBJ1-5, reads DAGVTQSPTHLIKTRGQQVTLRCSPISGHKSVSWYQQVLGQGPQFIFQYYEKEERGRGNFPDRFSARQFPNYSSELNVNALLLGDSALYLCASSPLAGQDHRPQHFGDGTRLSIL.

V and J are TRBV5-1 and TRBJ1-3, with a tentative D call TRBD1 (5 bases). In germline, CDR1 is SGHRS, CDR2 YFSETQ. The CDR3 runs to 15 residues. V lost 1 base and J 1 base, leaving 9 bases between the germline ends. CDR3: CASSLMGGSGNTIYF. The DNA for the CDR3 is TGCGCCAGCAGCTTGATGGGGGGATCTGGAAACACCATATATTTT.

V and J are TRBV29-1 and TRBJ1-1; 8 bases map to TRBD1. The CDR3 loop spans 13 amino acids. Germline CDR1 and CDR2: SQVTM and ANQGSEA. After removal of 6 bases from V and 1 base from J, the junction contained 4 bases not matched to a gene. The CDR3 loop reads CSVGTGQNTEAFF. Here the CDR3 DNA reads TGCAGCGTCGGGACAGGCCAGAACACTGAAGCTTTCTTT. Using reference TRBV29-1 and TRBJ1-1 for the parts outside the CDR3, the full variable domain is SAVISQKPSRDICQRGTSLTIQCQVDSQVTMMFWYRQQPGQSLTLIATANQGSEATYESGFVIDKFPISRPNLTFSTLTVSNMSPEDSSIYLCSVGTGQNTEAFFGQGTRLTVV.

V and J are TRBV7-2 and TRBJ1-1; D unresolved. There are 12 residues in the CDR3. V gave up 2 bases and J gave up 6 bases, with 7 bases separating them. The V gene's germline CDR1 is SGHTA and CDR2 FQGNSA. The CDR3 spells CASSLTRPEAFF. In nucleotides, the CDR3 is TGTGCCAGCAGCTTAACTAGACCTGAAGCTTTCTTT.

J is TRBJ1-5 and V is TRBV5-6, with D perhaps TRBD1 (6 bases). This CDR3 comprises 16 residues. Per the germline V gene, CDR1 is SGHDT and CDR2 is YYEEEE. V was clipped by 0 bases and J by 0 bases, with 10 bases between them. The CDR3 sequence: CASSLAGQISNQPQHF. The CDR3 bases are TGTGCCAGCAGCTTGGCCGGACAGATTAGCAATCAGCCCCAGCATTTT.

The chain combines TRBV2 with TRBJ1-5; perhaps TRBD1 as D (5 bases). The CDR3 sequence is 15 residues long. CDR1 and CDR2 from the germline V gene are SNHLY and FYNNEI. Trimming shortened V by 8 bases and J by 7 bases, and 21 bases separated the two germline ends. The CDR3 sequence is CASSPEGPLIQPQHF. The DNA for the CDR3 is TGTGCCAGCTCACCCGAGGGACCTCTGATCCAGCCCCAGCATTTT.

The CDR3 DNA sequence: TGTGCCAGCTCAAGTATAGCGGGGCCCCTCCGCGAGCAGTACTTC. As protein: CASSSIAGPLREQYF. The V call is TRBV18, the J call TRBJ2-7; 8 bases agree with TRBD2. There are 15 residues in the CDR3. Germline CDR1 and CDR2: KGHSH and LQKENI. The junction had 12 bases not matched to a gene; V was cut back by 5 bases and J by 6 bases.

This clone was seen only once. The chain combines TRBV28 with TRBJ2-7, with D perhaps TRBD2 (6 bases). V was pared by 1 base and J by 3 bases, with 13 bases between. Germline values: CDR1 MDHEN, CDR2 SYDVKM. This CDR3 is 15 amino acids long. The CDR3 region has the DNA TGTGCCAGCAGTTTATCTATAGCGGTAGGCTACGAGCAGTACTTC. Its protein product is CASSLSIAVGYEQYF.

V and J are TRBV5-1 and TRBJ2-5; TRBD2 agrees at 9 bases. TRBJ2-7 explains the end of the DNA better; the J call may be wrong. The CDR3 runs to 15 residues. Germline V gives CDR1 SGHRS, CDR2 YFSETQ. CDR3 region: CASSLEEAGGSEQYF. The CDR3 DNA reads as TGCGCCAGCAGCTTGGAGGAAGCGGGAGGTAGCGAGCAGTACTTC.

V is TRBV5-4 and J is TRBJ2-2; TRBD2 matches 7 bases. This CDR3 is built from 16 residues. Germline CDR1 is SGHNT and CDR2 is YYREEE (reference sequence). V was clipped by 4 bases and J by 2 bases; unmatched bases: 8. The CDR3 here is CASSPGGTVNTGELFF. The CDR3, as DNA: TGTGCCAGCAGCCCCGGGGGGACGGTCAACACCGGGGAGCTGTTTTTT.

The chain is built from TRBV5-4 and TRBJ1-2; D ambiguous. This CDR3 region has 16 residues. Germline V gene lookup returns CDR1 SGHNT and CDR2 YYREEE (reference sequence). Trimming removed 0 bases at V and 0 bases at J, with 12 bases between. This CDR3 is CASSLAAGNANYGYTF. Here the CDR3 DNA reads TGTGCCAGCAGCTTGGCCGCGGGGAATGCTAACTATGGCTACACCTTC.

The gene calls are TRBV5-1 and TRBJ2-7, with 9 bases fitting TRBD1. The CDR3 contains 16 residues. Germline trimming cut 1 base from V and 1 base from J; bases unmatched to any gene: 6. The germline V gene encodes CDR1 SGHRS and CDR2 YFSETQ. CDR3 sequence (DNA): TGCGCCAGCAGCTTGCTCGGGGACAGGGTATCCTACGAGCAGTACTTC. As protein: CASSLLGDRVSYEQYF.

The V call is TRBV4-3, the J call TRBJ1-1; no reliable D call. The V and J ends lost 4 bases and 3 bases respectively, with 9 bases between them. Germline V gene data show CDR1 as LGHNA and CDR2 as YSLEER. The CDR3 spans 13 residues. The CDR3, as DNA: TGCGCCAGCAGCCCCTCGGCTGACACTGAAGCTTTCTTT. This translates into CASSPSADTEAFF.

The rearrangement uses TRBV6-5 and TRBJ2-1, with 9 positions matching TRBD1. The trim removed 6 bases at V and 7 bases at J, leaving 7 bases unmatched. From germline, CDR1 is MNHEY and CDR2 SVGAGI. The CDR3 is 14 amino acids. This CDR3 reads CASRIPGQGNEQFF. As DNA, the CDR3 is TGTGCCAGCAGAATACCGGGACAGGGTAATGAGCAGTTCTTC.

This chain connects TRBV11-2 to TRBJ1-2, with a possible D match to TRBD1 (5 bases). There are 11 residues in the CDR3. In germline, CDR1 is SGHAT, CDR2 FQNNGV. CDR3 coding DNA: TGTGCTATCCCTCAGGGTTATGGCTACACCTTC. It codes for CAIPQGYGYTF.

This clone came up once. The gene calls are TRBV28 and TRBJ2-5; the match to TRBD1 covers 8 bases. This CDR3 spans 14 amino acids. Germline-derived CDR1 and CDR2 are MDHEN and SYDVKM. Unmatched junction bases numbered 7, after V lost 5 bases and J lost 5 bases. The CDR3 nucleotides read TGTGCCAGCAGTACACAGGGGGTGAGGGAGACCCAGTACTTC. It codes for CASSTQGVRETQYF.